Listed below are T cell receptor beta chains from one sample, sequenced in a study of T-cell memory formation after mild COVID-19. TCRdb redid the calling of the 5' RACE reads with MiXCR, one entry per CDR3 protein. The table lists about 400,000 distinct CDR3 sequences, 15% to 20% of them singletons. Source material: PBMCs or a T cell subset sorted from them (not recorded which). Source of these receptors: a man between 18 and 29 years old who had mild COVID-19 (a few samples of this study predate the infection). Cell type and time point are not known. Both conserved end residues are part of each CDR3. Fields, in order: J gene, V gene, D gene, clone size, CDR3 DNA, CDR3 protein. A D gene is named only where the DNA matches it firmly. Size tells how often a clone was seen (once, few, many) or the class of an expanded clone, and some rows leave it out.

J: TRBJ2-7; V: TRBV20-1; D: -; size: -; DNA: TGCAGTGCTAGAGATATTAGGGGGAGGGGCTCCTACGAGCAGTACTTC; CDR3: CSARDIRGRGSYEQYF
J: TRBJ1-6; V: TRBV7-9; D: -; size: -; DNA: TGTGCCAGCAGCCCCACGGTCAACTATAATTCACCCCTCCACTTT; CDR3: CASSPTVNYNSPLHF
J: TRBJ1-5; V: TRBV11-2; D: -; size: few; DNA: TGTGCCAGCAGACAAGGGACGCCTGGAGGCAATCAGCCCCAGCATTTT; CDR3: CASRQGTPGGNQPQHF
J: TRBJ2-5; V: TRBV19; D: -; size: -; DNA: TGTGCCAGTAGTACTTTGGGGTTGGAGACCCAGTACTTC; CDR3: CASSTLGLETQYF
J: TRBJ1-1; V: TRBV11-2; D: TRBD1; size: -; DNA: TGTGCCAGCAGCCAATGGCGGGACAGGGTTAACTTGGGCGCTTTCTTT; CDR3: CASSQWRDRVNLGAFF
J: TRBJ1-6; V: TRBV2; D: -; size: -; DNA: TGTGCCAGCAGCCCAGGGTGGTCACCCCTCCACTTT; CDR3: CASSPGWSPLHF
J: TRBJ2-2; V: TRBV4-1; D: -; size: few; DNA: TGCGCCAGCAGCCAAGAAGAATGGTTGGCCGGGGAGCTGTTTTTT; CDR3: CASSQEEWLAGELFF
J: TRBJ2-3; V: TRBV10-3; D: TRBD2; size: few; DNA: TGTGCCATCACCCCGGGACTACAAGATACGCAGTATTTT; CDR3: CAITPGLQDTQYF
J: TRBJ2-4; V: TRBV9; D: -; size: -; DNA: TGTGCCAGCAGCGCACGCCAAACAGGGAACATTCAGTACTTC; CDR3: CASSARQTGNIQYF
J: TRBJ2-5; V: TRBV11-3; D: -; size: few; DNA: TGTGCCAGCAGCCGTGGTGGGGGGTTCCAAGAGACCCAGTACTTC; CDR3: CASSRGGGFQETQYF
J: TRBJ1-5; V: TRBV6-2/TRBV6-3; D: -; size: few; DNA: TGTGCCAGCAGTACCGCCCGGGGCAATCAGCCCCAGCATTTT; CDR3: CASSTARGNQPQHF
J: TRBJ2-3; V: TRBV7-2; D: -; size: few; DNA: TGTGCCAGCAGCTCAGCTGGGGGTTCAGATACGCAGTATTTT; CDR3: CASSSAGGSDTQYF
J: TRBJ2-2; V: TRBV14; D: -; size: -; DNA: TGTGCCAGCAGCCAAAGCCTTAACACCGGGGAGCTGTTTTTT; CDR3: CASSQSLNTGELFF
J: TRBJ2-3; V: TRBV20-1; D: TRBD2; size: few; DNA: TGCAGTGAAACTAGCGGGGAGACAGATACGCAGTATTTT; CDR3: CSETSGETDTQYF
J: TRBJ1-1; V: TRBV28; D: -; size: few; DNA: TGTGCCAGCAGTTTCGGGGTCACAGCTTTCTTT; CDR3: CASSFGVTAFF
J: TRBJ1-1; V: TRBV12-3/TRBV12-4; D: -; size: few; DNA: TGTGCCAGCACGTCGCCGTCGGGGGAAGCTTTCTTT; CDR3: CASTSPSGEAFF
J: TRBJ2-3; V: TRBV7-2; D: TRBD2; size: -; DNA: TGTGCCAGCAGCTTAGCGGGACTAGCGGGGAGTCCGGATACGCAGTATTTT; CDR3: CASSLAGLAGSPDTQYF
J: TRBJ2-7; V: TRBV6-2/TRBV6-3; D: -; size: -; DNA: TGTGCCAGCAGCTCCGATGCCTACGAGCAGTACTTC; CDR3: CASSSDAYEQYF
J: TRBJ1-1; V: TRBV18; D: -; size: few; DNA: TGTGCCAGCTCACGTCCGGGAGCGAACACTGAAGCTTTCTTT; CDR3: CASSRPGANTEAFF
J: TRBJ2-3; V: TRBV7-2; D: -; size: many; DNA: TGTGCCAGCTCACAGGGCGGGAATCGTGCGCAGTATTTT; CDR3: CASSQGGNRAQYF
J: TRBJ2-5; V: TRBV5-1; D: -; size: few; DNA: TGCGCCAGCAGCCCCGGACCGTCAGAAGAGACCCAGTACTTC; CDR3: CASSPGPSEETQYF
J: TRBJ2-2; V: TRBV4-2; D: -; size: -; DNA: TGTGCCAGCAGCCAATTTGCTGGGTCCCCCGGGGAGCTGTTTTTT; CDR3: CASSQFAGSPGELFF
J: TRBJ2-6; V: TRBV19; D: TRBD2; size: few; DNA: TGTGCCAGTAGTATCGCGGGGGCTGGGGCCAACGTCCTGACTTTC; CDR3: CASSIAGAGANVLTF
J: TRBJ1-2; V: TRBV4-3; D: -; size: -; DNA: TGCGCCAGCAGTCTAGGGGGGAACATCTATGGCTACACCTTC; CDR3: CASSLGGNIYGYTF
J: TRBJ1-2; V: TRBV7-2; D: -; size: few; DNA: TGTGCCAGCACCTACCGGGACACCAACTATGGCTACACCTTC; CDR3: CASTYRDTNYGYTF
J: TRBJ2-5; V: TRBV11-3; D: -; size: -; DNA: TGTGCCAGCAGCTCGGTCCGAGGAGAGACCCAGTACTTC; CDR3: CASSSVRGETQYF
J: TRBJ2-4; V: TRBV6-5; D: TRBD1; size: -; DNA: TGTGCCAGCAGTGACCGACAGGGTGTCAAAAACATTCAGTACTTC; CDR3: CASSDRQGVKNIQYF
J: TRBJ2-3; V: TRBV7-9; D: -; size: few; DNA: TGTGCCAGCAGCGCCGACAGCACTAGCACAGATACGCAGTATTTT; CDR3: CASSADSTSTDTQYF
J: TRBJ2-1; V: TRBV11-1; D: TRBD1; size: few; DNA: TGTGCCAGCAGCCCGCAGGGGGCGCGTTACAATGAGCAGTTCTTC; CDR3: CASSPQGARYNEQFF
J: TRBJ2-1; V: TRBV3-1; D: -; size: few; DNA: TGTGCCAGCAGCCAAGGGAGGTACAATGAGCAGTTCTTC; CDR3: CASSQGRYNEQFF
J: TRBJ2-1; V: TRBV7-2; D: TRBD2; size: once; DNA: TGTGCCAGCAGCTTAGCTCCGGGACTAGCGAATGAGCAGTTCTTC; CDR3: CASSLAPGLANEQFF
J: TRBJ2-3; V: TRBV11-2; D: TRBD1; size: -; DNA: TGTGCCAGCAGCAACCGGGACAGGGGAAATACGCAGTATTTT; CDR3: CASSNRDRGNTQYF
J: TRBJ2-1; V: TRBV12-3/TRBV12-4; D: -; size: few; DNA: TGTGCCAGCAGTTTAGAAGATGGCAATGAGCAGTTCTTC; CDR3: CASSLEDGNEQFF
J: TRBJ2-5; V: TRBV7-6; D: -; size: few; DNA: TGTGCCAGCAGCGACTTCGGGGTTAAAGAGACCCAGTACTTC; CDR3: CASSDFGVKETQYF
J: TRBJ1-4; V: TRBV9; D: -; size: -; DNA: TGTGCCAGCAGCGTGGGCCACACCGCAACTAATGAAAAACTGTTTTTT; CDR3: CASSVGHTATNEKLFF
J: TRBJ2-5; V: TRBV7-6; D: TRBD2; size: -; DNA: TGTGCCAGCAGCTTAGTGGGGGGGATTCAAGAGACCCAGTACTTC; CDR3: CASSLVGGIQETQYF
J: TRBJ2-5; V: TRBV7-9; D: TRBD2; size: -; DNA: TGTGCCAGCAGCCCACGGGGGGGAAACCACGGGACCCAGTACTTC; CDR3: CASSPRGGNHGTQYF
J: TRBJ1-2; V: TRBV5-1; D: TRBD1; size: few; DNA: TGCGCCAGCAGCCCATCGACCGGGACAGCCTATGGCTACACCTTC; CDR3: CASSPSTGTAYGYTF
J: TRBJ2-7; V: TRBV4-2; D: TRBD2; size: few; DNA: TGTGCCAGCAGCCAAGATCAGCGGGGGGATCGTGAGCAGTACTTC; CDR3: CASSQDQRGDREQYF
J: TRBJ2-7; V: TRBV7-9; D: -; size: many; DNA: TGTGCCAGCAGCTTACAGGGTTCTCGGGAGCAGTACTTC; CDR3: CASSLQGSREQYF
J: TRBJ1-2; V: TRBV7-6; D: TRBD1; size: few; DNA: TGTGCCAGCAGCCCCCGGACAGGGGCGGAGGGCTACACCTTC; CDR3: CASSPRTGAEGYTF
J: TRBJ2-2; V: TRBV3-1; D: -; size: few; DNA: TGTGCCAGCAGCCAAGTCGCCAGCAGGAACACCGGGGAGCTGTTTTTT; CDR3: CASSQVASRNTGELFF
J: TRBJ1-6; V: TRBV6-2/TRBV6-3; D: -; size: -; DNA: TGTGCCAGCAGTTTTAGGGGGATTTCACCCCTCCACTTT; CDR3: CASSFRGISPLHF
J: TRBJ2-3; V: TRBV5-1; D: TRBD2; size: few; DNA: TGCGCCAGCAGCTCCACTAGCGGGGCCACAGATACGCAGTATTTT; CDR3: CASSSTSGATDTQYF
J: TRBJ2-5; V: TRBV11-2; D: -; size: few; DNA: TGTGCCAGCAGCTTCGACATAGCGGCACGAGAGACCCAGTACTTC; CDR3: CASSFDIAARETQYF
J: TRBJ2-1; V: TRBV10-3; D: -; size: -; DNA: TGTGCCAGGGGTTTGATACACAATGAGCAGTTCTTC; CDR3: CARGLIHNEQFF
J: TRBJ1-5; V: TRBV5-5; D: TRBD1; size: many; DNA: TGTGCCAGCAGCTTCCAGGGGGCCGGGAATCAGCCCCAGCATTTT; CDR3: CASSFQGAGNQPQHF
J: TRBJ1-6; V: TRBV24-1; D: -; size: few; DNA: TGTGCCACCAGTGCGGGCCGCTATTCACCCCTCCACTTT; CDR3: CATSAGRYSPLHF
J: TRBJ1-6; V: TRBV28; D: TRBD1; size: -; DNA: TGTGCCAGCAGTTCAGTCCGACAGGGGCGGCCACCCCTCCACTTT; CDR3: CASSSVRQGRPPLHF
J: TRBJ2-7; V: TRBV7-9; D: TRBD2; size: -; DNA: TGTGCCAGCAGCCCAGCGGGGGCACACGAGCAGTACTTC; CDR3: CASSPAGAHEQYF
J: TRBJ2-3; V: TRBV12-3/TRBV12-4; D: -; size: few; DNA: TGTGCCAGCAGTCCTAGTAGCACCTCCTCGGATACGCAGTATTTT; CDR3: CASSPSSTSSDTQYF
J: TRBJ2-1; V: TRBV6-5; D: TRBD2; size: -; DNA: TGTGCCAGCGCGGGGGGGCCTCATGAGCAGTTCTTC; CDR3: CASAGGPHEQFF
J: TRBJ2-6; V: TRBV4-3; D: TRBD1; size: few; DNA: TGCGCCAGCAGCCAAGCGACAGGGTCGTCTGGGGCCAACGTCCTGACTTTC; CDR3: CASSQATGSSGANVLTF
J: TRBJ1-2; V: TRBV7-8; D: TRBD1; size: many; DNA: TGTGCCAGCAGCGGGACAGCGGCCTACACCTTC; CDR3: CASSGTAAYTF
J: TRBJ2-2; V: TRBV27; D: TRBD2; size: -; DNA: TGTGCCAGCAGCTATGGGACTAGCCCGGGCACCGGGGAGCTGTTTTTT; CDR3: CASSYGTSPGTGELFF
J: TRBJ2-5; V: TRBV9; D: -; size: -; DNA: TGTGCCAGCAGCGTAGTGGGCCTCGGAGAGACCCAGTACTTC; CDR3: CASSVVGLGETQYF
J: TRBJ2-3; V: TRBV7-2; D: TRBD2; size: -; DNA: TGTGCCAGCAGGCGGACTAGCGGGGAAGGCGATACGCAGTATTTT; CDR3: CASRRTSGEGDTQYF
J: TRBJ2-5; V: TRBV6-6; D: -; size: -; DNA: TGTGCCAGCAGTTACGATCCCTTGGGCAGGCCCTTAGAGACCCAGTACTTC; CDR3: CASSYDPLGRPLETQYF
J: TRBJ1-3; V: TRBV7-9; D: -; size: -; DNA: TGTGCCAGCAGCTTAGGAATGGTCAGAATACCTGGAAACACCATATATTTT; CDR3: CASSLGMVRIPGNTIYF
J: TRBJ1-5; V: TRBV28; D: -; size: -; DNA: TGTGCCAGCAGTTTAATCTTGGGGCCCCAGCATTTT; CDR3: CASSLILGPQHF